Listed below are T cell receptor beta chains from one sample, sequenced in a study of blood T cell repertoires in COVID-19. The table came from immunoSEQ multiplex PCR; TCRdb's copy has only in-frame clones and leaves some out. The table lists 140,000 to 150,000 clones, 84% of them singletons. What was sequenced was peripheral blood. Source of these receptors: a young man with COVID-19, enrolled during active disease. CDR3s include the opening cysteine and the closing phenylalanine or tryptophan. D genes are given only for firm matches. The size of a clone is reported for some rows only, either as once, few or many, or as a class for expanded clones.

d_gene	v_gene	abundance	j_gene	CDR3nt	CDR3aa
.	TRBV21-1	.	TRBJ1-2	TGTGCCAGCAGCAAGTCAACAGGATTCTCCACACCTAACTATGGCTACACCTTC	CASSKSTGFSTPNYGYTF
TRBD1	TRBV7-9	.	TRBJ2-3	TGTGCCAGCAGCTGGGACAGGGTCGCAGATACGCAGTATTTT	CASSWDRVADTQYF
TRBD1	TRBV7-9	.	TRBJ1-5	TGTGCCAGCAGCTCTGGGACAGGTCTGTATAGCAATCAGCCCCAGCATTTT	CASSSGTGLYSNQPQHF
.	TRBV2	once	TRBJ2-2	TGTGCCAGCAGCCACAGATCGAACACCGGGGAGCTGTTTTTT	CASSHRSNTGELFF
.	TRBV7-2	.	TRBJ1-2	TGTGCCAGCAGCTTCGGGACAAACTATGGCTACACCTTC	CASSFGTNYGYTF
.	TRBV19	.	TRBJ1-3	TGTGCCAGTAGTGTTGCGCAGGGTTTTTCAGGAAACACCATATATTTT	CASSVAQGFSGNTIYF
TRBD2	TRBV30	.	TRBJ2-3	TGTGCCTGGAGGAGGACTAGCGGCACAGATACGCAGTATTTT	CAWRRTSGTDTQYF
TRBD1	TRBV19	.	TRBJ1-5	TGTGCCAGTAGTATAGCCGGACAGGGCAATCAGCCCCAGCATTTT	CASSIAGQGNQPQHF
.	TRBV28	.	TRBJ2-3	TGTGCCAGCAGTTTAGGGCAGGGGGAGGCAGATACGCAGTATTTT	CASSLGQGEADTQYF
.	TRBV7-2	.	TRBJ2-5	TGTGCCAGCAGCGCGGGACAGTCCAGTGGGTACTTC	CASSAGQSSGYF
.	TRBV7-9	.	TRBJ1-3	TGTGCCAGCAGCCCTCACCCGGCCGACAGGACGCGGAACACCATATATTTT	CASSPHPADRTRNTIYF
.	TRBV27	.	TRBJ2-1	TGTGCCAGCAGCCAGGGTAAGGGTTACAATGAGCAGTTCTTC	CASSQGKGYNEQFF
.	TRBV6-5	.	TRBJ1-5	TGTGCCAGCAGTTACGCCAGTAATAGCAATCAGCCCCAGCATTTT	CASSYASNSNQPQHF
.	TRBV7-8	few	TRBJ2-7	TGTGCCAGCAGCTGGATGGGGGGAAACGAGCAGTACTTC	CASSWMGGNEQYF
.	TRBV28	.	TRBJ1-2	TGTGCCAGCAGTTTGTTCTCTTTGAGGCAATTGGGCTATGGCTACACCTTC	CASSLFSLRQLGYGYTF
TRBD1	TRBV6-5	.	TRBJ2-7	TGTGCCAGCAGTCGGGGACAGTTTAGCTCCTACGAGCAGTACTTC	CASSRGQFSSYEQYF
TRBD2	TRBV7-2	.	TRBJ2-7	TGTGCCAGCAGCTTAAGGGAGGGCTACGAGCAGTACTTC	CASSLREGYEQYF
.	TRBV27	once	TRBJ1-5	TGTGCCAGCAGTTTCGGCAGGAATAGCAATCAGCCCCAGCATTTT	CASSFGRNSNQPQHF
TRBD1	TRBV2	.	TRBJ1-2	TGTGCCAGCAGGCCTAACCTGGACAGGGCCACCTATGGCTACACCTTC	CASRPNLDRATYGYTF
.	TRBV28	.	TRBJ1-1	TGTGCCAGCAGCCTGACAGTCGGCACTGAAGCTTTCTTT	CASSLTVGTEAFF
.	TRBV6-5	many	TRBJ2-2	TGTGCCAGCATATACGGGGAAGCCCCCGGGGAGCTGTTTTTT	CASIYGEAPGELFF
TRBD2	TRBV27	.	TRBJ2-7	TGTGCCAGCAATGTAGCCGGGACTAGAGGCCACGAGCAGTACTTC	CASNVAGTRGHEQYF
TRBD2	TRBV19	once	TRBJ2-1	TGTGCCAGTAGTATTGAGCGGGAGGGGGGTGAGCAGTTCTTC	CASSIEREGGEQFF
TRBD2	TRBV6-5	.	TRBJ2-1	TGTGCCAGCACCCCAGGGACTAGCGACTACAATGAGCAGTTCTTC	CASTPGTSDYNEQFF
TRBD2	TRBV6-5	.	TRBJ2-5	TGTGCCAGCAGTTTCGGGACTAGCGGGAGTGAGACCCAGTACTTC	CASSFGTSGSETQYF